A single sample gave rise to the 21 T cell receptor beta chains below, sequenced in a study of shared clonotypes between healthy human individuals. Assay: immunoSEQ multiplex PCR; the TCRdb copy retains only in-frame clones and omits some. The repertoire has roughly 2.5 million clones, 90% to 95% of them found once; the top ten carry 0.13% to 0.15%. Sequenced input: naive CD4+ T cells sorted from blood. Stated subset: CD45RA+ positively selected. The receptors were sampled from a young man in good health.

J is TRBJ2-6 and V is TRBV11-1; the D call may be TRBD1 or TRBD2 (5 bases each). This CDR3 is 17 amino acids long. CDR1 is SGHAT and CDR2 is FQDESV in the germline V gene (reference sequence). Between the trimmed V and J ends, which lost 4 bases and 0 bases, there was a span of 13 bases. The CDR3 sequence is CASSSGTGPSGANVLTF. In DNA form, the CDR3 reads TGTGCCAGCAGCTCCGGAACGGGACCCTCTGGGGCCAACGTCCTGACTTTC.

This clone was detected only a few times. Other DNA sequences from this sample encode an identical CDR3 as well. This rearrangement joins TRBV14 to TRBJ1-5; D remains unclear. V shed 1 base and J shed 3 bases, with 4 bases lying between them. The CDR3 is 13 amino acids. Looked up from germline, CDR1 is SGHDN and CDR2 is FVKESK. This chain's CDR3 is CASSQGPNQPQHF. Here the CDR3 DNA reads TGTGCCAGCAGCCAAGGTCCCAATCAGCCCCAGCATTTT.

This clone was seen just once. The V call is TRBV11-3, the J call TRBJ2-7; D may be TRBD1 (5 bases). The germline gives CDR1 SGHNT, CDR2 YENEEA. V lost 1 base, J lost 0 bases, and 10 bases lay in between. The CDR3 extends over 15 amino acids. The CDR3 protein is CASSLAGSSSYEQYF. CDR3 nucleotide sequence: TGTGCCAGCAGCTTAGCAGGGTCGAGCTCCTACGAGCAGTACTTC.

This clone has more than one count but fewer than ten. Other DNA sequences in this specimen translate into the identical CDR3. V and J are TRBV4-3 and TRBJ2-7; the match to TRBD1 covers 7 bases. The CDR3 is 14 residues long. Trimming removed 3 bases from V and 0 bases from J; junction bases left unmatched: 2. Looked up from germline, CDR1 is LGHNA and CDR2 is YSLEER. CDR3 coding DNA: TGCGCCAGCAGCCATGGGACAGACTCCTACGAGCAGTACTTC. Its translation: CASSHGTDSYEQYF.

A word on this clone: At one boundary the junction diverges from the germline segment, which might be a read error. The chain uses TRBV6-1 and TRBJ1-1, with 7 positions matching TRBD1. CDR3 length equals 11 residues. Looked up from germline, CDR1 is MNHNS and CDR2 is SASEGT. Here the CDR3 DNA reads TGTGCCAGCAGTGAAGGACCGGGACAGCTCTTT. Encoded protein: CASSEGPGQLF.

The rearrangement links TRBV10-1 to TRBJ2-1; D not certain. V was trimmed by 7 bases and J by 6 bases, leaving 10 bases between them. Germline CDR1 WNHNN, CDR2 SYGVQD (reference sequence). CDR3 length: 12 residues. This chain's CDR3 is CASMSPGNEQFF. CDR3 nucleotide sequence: TGCGCCAGCATGTCTCCTGGCAATGAGCAGTTCTTC.

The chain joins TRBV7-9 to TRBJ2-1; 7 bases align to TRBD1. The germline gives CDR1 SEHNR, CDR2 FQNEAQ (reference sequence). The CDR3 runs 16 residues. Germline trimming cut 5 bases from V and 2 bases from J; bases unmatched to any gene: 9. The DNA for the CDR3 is TGTGCCAGCAGCCAATTACAGGGGCCCGCCTACAATGAGCAGTTCTTC. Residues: CASSQLQGPAYNEQFF.

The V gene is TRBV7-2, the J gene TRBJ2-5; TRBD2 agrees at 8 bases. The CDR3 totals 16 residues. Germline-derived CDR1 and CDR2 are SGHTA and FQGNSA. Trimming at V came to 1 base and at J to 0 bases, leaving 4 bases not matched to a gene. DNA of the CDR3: TGTGCCAGCAGCTTAGGCCAGCGGGGGTACCAAGAGACCCAGTACTTC. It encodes CASSLGQRGYQETQYF.

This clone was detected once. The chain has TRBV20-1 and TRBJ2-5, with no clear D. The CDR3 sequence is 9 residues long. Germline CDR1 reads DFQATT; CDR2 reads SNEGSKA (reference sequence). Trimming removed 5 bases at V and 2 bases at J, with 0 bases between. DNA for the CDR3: TGCAGTGCTCAAGAGACCCAGTACTTC. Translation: CSAQETQYF.

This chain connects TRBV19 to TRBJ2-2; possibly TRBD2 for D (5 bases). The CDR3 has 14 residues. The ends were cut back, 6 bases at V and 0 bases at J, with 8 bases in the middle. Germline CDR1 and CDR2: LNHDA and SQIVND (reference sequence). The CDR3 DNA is TGTGCCAGTAGAGCGGTCACGAACACCGGGGAGCTGTTTTTT. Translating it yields CASRAVTNTGELFF.

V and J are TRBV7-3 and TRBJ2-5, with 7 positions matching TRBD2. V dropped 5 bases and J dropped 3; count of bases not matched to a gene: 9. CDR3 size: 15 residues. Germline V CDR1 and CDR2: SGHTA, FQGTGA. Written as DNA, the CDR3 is TGTGCCAGCAGCATCCGCCCGGGAGGCGAAGAGACCCAGTACTTC. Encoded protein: CASSIRPGGEETQYF.

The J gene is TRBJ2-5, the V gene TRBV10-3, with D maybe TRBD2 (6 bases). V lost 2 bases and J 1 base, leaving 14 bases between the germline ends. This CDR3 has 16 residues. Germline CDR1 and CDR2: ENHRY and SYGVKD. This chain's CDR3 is CAISEVPTRGQETQYF. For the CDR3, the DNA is TGTGCCATCAGTGAGGTTCCAACGCGGGGCCAAGAGACCCAGTACTTC.

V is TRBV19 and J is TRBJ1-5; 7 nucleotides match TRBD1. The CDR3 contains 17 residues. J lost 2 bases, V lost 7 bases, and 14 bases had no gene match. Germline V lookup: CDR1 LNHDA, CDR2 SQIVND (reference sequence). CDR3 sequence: CASKEKLTGRGNQPQHF. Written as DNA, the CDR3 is TGTGCCAGTAAAGAGAAACTGACAGGGAGAGGCAATCAGCCCCAGCATTTT.

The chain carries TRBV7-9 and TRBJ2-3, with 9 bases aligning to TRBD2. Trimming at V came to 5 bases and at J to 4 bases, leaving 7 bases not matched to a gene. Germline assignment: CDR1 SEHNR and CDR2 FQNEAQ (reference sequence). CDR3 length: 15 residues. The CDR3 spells CASSPWRGGADTQYF. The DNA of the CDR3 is TGTGCCAGCAGCCCATGGCGGGGGGGCGCAGATACGCAGTATTTT.

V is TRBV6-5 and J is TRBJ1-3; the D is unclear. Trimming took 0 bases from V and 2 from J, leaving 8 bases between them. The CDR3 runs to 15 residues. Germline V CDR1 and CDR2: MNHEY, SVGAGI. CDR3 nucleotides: TGTGCCAGCAGTTACTCAGGGTATCCTGGAAACACCATATATTTT. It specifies CASSYSGYPGNTIYF.

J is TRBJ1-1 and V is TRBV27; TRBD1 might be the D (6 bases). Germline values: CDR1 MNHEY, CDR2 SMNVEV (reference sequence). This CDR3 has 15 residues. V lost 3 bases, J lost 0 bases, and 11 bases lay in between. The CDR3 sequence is CASSFGAGVNTEAFF. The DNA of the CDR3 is TGTGCCAGCAGTTTCGGGGCAGGGGTGAACACTGAAGCTTTCTTT.

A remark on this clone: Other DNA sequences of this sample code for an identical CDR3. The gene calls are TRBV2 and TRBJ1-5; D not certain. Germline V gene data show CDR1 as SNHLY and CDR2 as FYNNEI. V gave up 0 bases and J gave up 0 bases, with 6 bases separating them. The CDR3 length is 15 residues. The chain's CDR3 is CASSEAQGSNQPQHF. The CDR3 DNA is TGTGCCAGCAGTGAAGCTCAAGGTAGCAATCAGCCCCAGCATTTT.

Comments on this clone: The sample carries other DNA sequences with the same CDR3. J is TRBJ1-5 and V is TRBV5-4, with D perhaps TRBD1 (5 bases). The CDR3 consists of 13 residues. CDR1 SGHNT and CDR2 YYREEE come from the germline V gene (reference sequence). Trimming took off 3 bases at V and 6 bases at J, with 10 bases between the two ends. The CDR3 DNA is TGTGCCAGCAGCTCGGGGGGGGGTCAGCCCCAGCATTTT. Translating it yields CASSSGGGQPQHF.

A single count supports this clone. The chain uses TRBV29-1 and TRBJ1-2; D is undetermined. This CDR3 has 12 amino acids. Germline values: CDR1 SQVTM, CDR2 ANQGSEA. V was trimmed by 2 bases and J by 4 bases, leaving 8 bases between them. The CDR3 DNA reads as TGCAGCGTTGAACCCCAGCCCTATGGCTACACCTTC. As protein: CSVEPQPYGYTF.

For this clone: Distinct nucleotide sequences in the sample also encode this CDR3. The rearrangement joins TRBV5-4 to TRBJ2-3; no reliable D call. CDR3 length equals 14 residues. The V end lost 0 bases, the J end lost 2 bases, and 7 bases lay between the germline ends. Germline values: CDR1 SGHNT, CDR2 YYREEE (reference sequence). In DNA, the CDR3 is TGTGCCAGCAGCTTGGCTCTATCCACAGATACGCAGTATTTT. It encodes CASSLALSTDTQYF.

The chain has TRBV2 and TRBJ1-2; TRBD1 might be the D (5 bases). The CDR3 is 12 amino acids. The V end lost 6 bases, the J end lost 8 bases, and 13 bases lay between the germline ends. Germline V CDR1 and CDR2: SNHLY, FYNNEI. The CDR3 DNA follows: TGTGCCAGCAGGCAGACAGAAATCGGCTACACCTTC. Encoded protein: CASRQTEIGYTF.